These 9 T cell receptor beta chains were sequenced from one sample in a study of immune characterization of retroperitoneal liposarcoma. TCRdb ran MiXCR on the PCR reads and lists one entry per CDR3 protein. The sample lists approximately 9,300 distinct CDR3 sequences, 26% occurring once. Material for sequencing was blood. The receptors stem from a male donor with retroperitoneal liposarcoma.

This clonotype was seen repeatedly, ten times or more. The V and J genes are TRBV27 and TRBJ2-5; D might be TRBD1 (6 bases). CDR1 and CDR2 (germline): MNHEY, SMNVEV (reference sequence). CDR3 length: 17 residues. V shed 3 bases and J shed 0 bases, with 17 bases lying between them. The CDR3 DNA reads TGTGCCAGCAGTTTCTCCGGACAGAGAGGGTACCAAGAGACCCAGTACTTC. Its translation: CASSFSGQRGYQETQYF.

CDR3 nucleotide sequence: TGTGCCAGCAGCCCCCATAGGCCGAATAACAATGAGCAGTTCTTC. Translation: CASSPHRPNNNEQFF. The genes are TRBV7-2 and TRBJ2-1; D is uncertain. CDR3 length: 15 amino acids. V was shortened by 5 bases and J by 5 bases, with 16 bases between the two germline ends. Per the germline V gene, CDR1 is SGHTA and CDR2 is FQGNSA. The full variable domain, its missing parts supplied by reference TRBV7-2 and TRBJ2-1, is GAGVSQSPSNKVTEKGKDVELRCDPISGHTALYWYRQSLGQGLEFLIYFQGNSAPDKSGLPSDRFSAERTGGSVSTLTIQRTQQEDSAVYLCASSPHRPNNNEQFFGPGTRLTVL.

This clonotype ranks as medium-sized. This chain links TRBV6-5 with TRBJ1-1; D remains unclear. CDR1 is MNHEY and CDR2 is SVGAGI in the germline V gene. Trimming removed 0 bases from V and 0 bases from J, with 8 bases in between. The CDR3 has 15 residues. CDR3 residues: CASSYSRNMNTEAFF. The DNA of the CDR3 is TGTGCCAGCAGTTACTCTCGGAACATGAACACTGAAGCTTTCTTT.

This clonotype appeared a few times. The chain links TRBV3-1 to TRBJ1-1, with D perhaps TRBD1 (5 bases). CDR3 length: 13 amino acids. V was trimmed by 1 base and J by 5 bases, leaving 8 bases between them. Germline CDR1 is LGHDT and CDR2 is YNNKEL (reference sequence). CDR3 amino acids: CASSQGGVTEAFF. The CDR3 DNA reads as TGTGCCAGCAGCCAAGGAGGGGTAACTGAAGCTTTCTTT. The full variable domain, with the rest looked up from reference TRBV3-1 and TRBJ1-1, is DTAVSQTPKYLVTQMGNDKSIKCEQNLGHDTMYWYKQDSKKFLKIMFSYNNKELIINETVPNRFSPKSPDKAHLNLHINSLELGDSAVYFCASSQGGVTEAFFGQGTRLTVV.

This clonotype rates as medium-sized. The gene calls are TRBV6-1 and TRBJ2-3, with 12 bases that match TRBD2. V was pared by 5 bases and J by 4 bases, with 4 bases of the junction left unmatched. The CDR3 covers 15 residues. From germline, CDR1 is MNHNS and CDR2 SASEGT. CDR3 nucleotides: TGTGCCAGCAGTCTTCTAGCGGGGGGGCCAGATACGCAGTATTTT. Protein product: CASSLLAGGPDTQYF.

Only a few counts were recorded for this clonotype. The chain is built from TRBV7-8 and TRBJ2-1; maybe TRBD2 (6 bases). The CDR3 contains 14 residues. V gave up 8 bases and J gave up 2 bases, with 13 bases separating them. CDR1 SGHVS and CDR2 FQNEAQ come from the germline V gene. CDR3 protein: CASALTRTYNEQFF. In nucleotides, the CDR3 is TGTGCCAGCGCGTTGACTAGGACCTACAATGAGCAGTTCTTC.

The chain employs TRBV12-3 or TRBV12-4 and TRBJ2-5; 7 bases fit TRBD2. V lost 7 bases, J lost 4 bases, and 6 bases stayed unmatched. The CDR3 is 13 residues long. CDR3 in DNA: TGTGCCAGCACCCCGGGGGGAGGAGAGACCCAGTACTTC. This codes for CASTPGGGETQYF.

This sequence joins TRBV7-6 and TRBJ2-2; 7 bases align to TRBD1. Germline V gives CDR1 SGHVS, CDR2 FNYEAQ. V gave up 1 base and J gave up 3 bases; unmatched junction bases: 8. The length of the CDR3 is 17 residues. Here the CDR3 reads CASSLVDREGDTGELFF. As DNA, the CDR3 is TGTGCCAGCAGCTTAGTAGACAGGGAAGGGGACACCGGGGAGCTGTTTTTT.

The genes are TRBV7-6 and TRBJ2-5; 7 bases fit TRBD1. The CDR3 loop spans 15 amino acids. V gave up 5 bases and J gave up 2 bases; unmatched junction bases: 8. CDR1 and CDR2 from the germline V gene are SGHVS and FNYEAQ. CDR3 coding DNA: TGTGCCAGCAGCCCAAAGTGGGACAGTCAAGAGACCCAGTACTTC. This translates into CASSPKWDSQETQYF.